Presented here are 30 T cell receptor beta chains from one specimen sequenced in a study of blood T cell repertoires in COVID-19. Data came from immunoSEQ multiplex PCR; TCRdb stores just in-frame clones and leaves some out. This table holds 90,000 to 120,000 clones, approximately 90% found once. Specimen: peripheral blood. Receptors originate from a man aged 50 to 60 with active or convalescent COVID-19.

This chain's CDR3 is CASSHLLGGRGQEKLFF. The CDR3 DNA sequence: TGCGCCAGCAGCCACCTCCTAGGGGGCAGGGGGCAAGAAAAACTGTTTTTT. The chain uses TRBV4-1 and TRBJ1-4, with TRBD1 matching over 8 bases. The germline V gene encodes CDR1 MGHRA and CDR2 YSYEKL. The CDR3 consists of 17 residues. The trim removed 3 bases at V and 8 bases at J, leaving 14 bases unmatched.

The CDR3 sequence is CASSYGLAGGSTGELFF. In DNA form, the CDR3 reads TGTGCCAGCAGTTATGGACTAGCGGGAGGTTCCACCGGGGAGCTGTTTTTT. The chain links TRBV7-2 to TRBJ2-2; TRBD2 matches at 14 bases. This CDR3 region has 17 residues. With 6 bases clipped from V and 4 bases from J, the junction kept 7 bases outside the gene matches. CDR1 is SGHTA, CDR2 FQGNSA, per germline. The whole variable domain, remainder taken from reference TRBV7-2 and TRBJ2-2, is GAGVSQSPSNKVTEKGKDVELRCDPISGHTALYWYRQSLGQGLEFLIYFQGNSAPDKSGLPSDRFSAERTGGSVSTLTIQRTQQEDSAVYLCASSYGLAGGSTGELFFGEGSRLTVL.

This clone was detected once. This chain joins TRBV29-1 and TRBJ2-1, with TRBD2 matching 11 bases. This CDR3 contains 13 residues. The V and J ends lost 6 bases and 4 bases, in that order; junction bases with no gene match: 2. Germline assignment: CDR1 SQVTM and CDR2 ANQGSEA. CDR3 residues: CSVGTSGYNEQFF. As DNA, the CDR3 is TGCAGCGTCGGGACTAGCGGATACAATGAGCAGTTCTTC.

The chain employs TRBV10-1 and TRBJ2-1; 10 nucleotides line up with TRBD2. This CDR3 is built from 17 residues. Trimming at V came to 0 bases and at J to 7 bases, leaving 9 bases not matched to a gene. CDR1 and CDR2 (germline): WNHNN, SYGVQD (reference sequence). CDR3 region: CASSESISSGGGNEQFF. The CDR3 DNA reads TGCGCCAGCAGTGAGTCGATTTCTAGCGGGGGTGGAAATGAGCAGTTCTTC.

This clone was detected once. The chain joins TRBV6-4 to TRBJ2-1; TRBD1 might be the D (5 bases). There are 15 residues in the CDR3. Looked up from germline, CDR1 is MRHNA and CDR2 is SNTAGT. V was shortened by 3 bases and J by 0 bases, with 9 bases between the two germline ends. CDR3 sequence reads: CASSEGVSSYNEQFF. For the CDR3, the DNA is TGTGCCAGCAGTGAAGGGGTCAGCTCCTACAATGAGCAGTTCTTC.

The chain combines TRBV6-2 or TRBV6-3 with TRBJ1-2; 8 bases match TRBD1. This CDR3 has 14 residues. V dropped 3 bases and J dropped 6; count of bases not matched to a gene: 6. The germline V gene encodes CDR1 MNHEY and CDR2 SVGEGT. The CDR3 protein is CASSYPDRANGYTF. The CDR3 DNA reads TGTGCCAGCAGTTATCCGGACAGGGCGAATGGCTACACCTTC.

This rearrangement joins TRBV7-2 to TRBJ1-2, with TRBD1 matching over 10 bases. The CDR3 loop spans 14 amino acids. Germline V lookup: CDR1 SGHTA, CDR2 FQGNSA. V lost 5 bases to trimming and J lost 6 bases; unmatched junction nucleotides: 6. The DNA for the CDR3 is TGTGCCAGCAGCCGGGGGACAGGGGAAAATGGCTACACCTTC. Protein sequence: CASSRGTGENGYTF.

This chain links TRBV2 with TRBJ2-7, with TRBD1 matching 7 bases. Germline values: CDR1 SNHLY, CDR2 FYNNEI. This CDR3 spans 14 amino acids. The ends lost 1 base at V and 6 bases at J; junction bases unmatched: 6. This chain's CDR3 is CASSEGTQGPEQYF. DNA for the CDR3: TGTGCCAGCAGTGAAGGGACACAGGGGCCCGAGCAGTACTTC.

V usage is TRBV5-6 and J usage is TRBJ2-1; D unclear. Between the trimmed V and J ends, which lost 0 bases and 5 bases, there was a span of 9 bases. The CDR3 is made up of 14 amino acids. The germline gives CDR1 SGHDT, CDR2 YYEEEE. This chain's CDR3 is CASSLETSNNEQFF. The CDR3 nucleotides are TGTGCCAGCAGCTTGGAGACTTCCAACAATGAGCAGTTCTTC.

This clone came up a few times. The chain combines TRBV19 with TRBJ1-1, with D unresolved. V was trimmed by 2 bases and J by 7 bases, leaving 14 bases between them. The germline CDR1 and CDR2 sequences are LNHDA and SQIVND (reference sequence). This CDR3 spans 14 amino acids. The CDR3 DNA sequence: TGTGCCAGTAGTATACTGGGGAGATGGGGTGAAGCTTTCTTT. This sequence encodes CASSILGRWGEAFF.

This chain links TRBV4-3 with TRBJ2-5, with TRBD2 identical over 11 bases. CDR1 LGHNA and CDR2 YSLEER come from the germline V gene. V shed 0 bases and J 5 bases; nucleotides not matched to a gene: 5. The CDR3 length is 16 residues. CDR3 DNA: TGCGCCAGCAGCCAAGAGACTAGCGGGAACGGGGAGACCCAGTACTTC. It translates to CASSQETSGNGETQYF.

The chain joins TRBV19 to TRBJ2-2; D might be TRBD2 (6 bases). V was clipped by 10 bases and J by 0 bases, with 12 bases between them. The CDR3 has 14 residues. Germline V gene sequence: CDR1 LNHDA, CDR2 SQIVND (reference sequence). CDR3 bases: TGTGCCACCCCGGGACTCCCGAACACCGGGGAGCTGTTTTTT. Translation gives CATPGLPNTGELFF.

The chain links TRBV7-9 to TRBJ2-6; maybe TRBD2 (6 bases). Germline V gene lookup returns CDR1 SEHNR and CDR2 FQNEAQ (reference sequence). The length of the CDR3 is 18 residues. Trimming stripped 5 bases from V and 0 bases from J, with 17 bases between. The CDR3 region is CASSRPDGGSSGANVLTF. The CDR3 nucleotides are TGTGCCAGCAGCCGTCCGGACGGGGGAAGCTCTGGGGCCAACGTCCTGACTTTC.

This chain uses TRBV28 with TRBJ2-7; 7 bases align to TRBD2. With 6 bases clipped from V and 0 bases from J, the junction kept 8 bases outside the gene matches. CDR3 length: 15 residues. The germline V gene has CDR1 MDHEN and CDR2 SYDVKM. The chain's CDR3 is CASRLPLASSYEQYF. CDR3 sequence (DNA): TGTGCCAGCAGACTCCCACTAGCGAGCTCCTACGAGCAGTACTTC.

The V and J genes are TRBV2 and TRBJ2-7, with 8 positions matching TRBD1. Germline lookup yields CDR1 SNHLY and CDR2 FYNNEI. CDR3 length: 14 amino acids. The J segment lost 6 bases and the V segment lost 6 bases, leaving 10 bases of the junction unmatched. The chain's CDR3 is CASSFPTGVSEQYF. The CDR3 coding sequence is TGTGCCAGCAGCTTCCCGACAGGGGTGAGCGAGCAGTACTTC.

This chain connects TRBV5-5 to TRBJ2-7; 7 bases match TRBD1. Unmatched junction bases numbered 5, after V lost 0 bases and J lost 8 bases. Germline-derived CDR1 and CDR2 are SGHKS and YYEKEE (reference sequence). The CDR3 totals 13 residues. CDR3 region: CASSLVGQSKQYF. CDR3 bases: TGTGCCAGCAGCTTGGTGGGACAGTCCAAGCAGTACTTC. Together with reference TRBV5-5 and TRBJ2-7, the CDR3 gives the full variable domain: DAGVTQSPTHLIKTRGQQVTLRCSPISGHKSVSWYQQVLGQGPQFIFQYYEKEERGRGNFPDRFSARQFPNYSSELNVNALLLGDSALYLCASSLVGQSKQYFGPGTRLTVT.

The rearrangement uses TRBV6-5 and TRBJ2-7, with 7 positions matching TRBD1. There are 14 residues in the CDR3. Per the germline V gene, CDR1 is MNHEY and CDR2 is SVGAGI. V gave up 5 bases and J gave up 4 bases; unmatched junction bases: 8. The CDR3 spells CASSTRDRDYEQYF. DNA of the CDR3: TGTGCCAGCAGTACCCGGGACAGAGATTACGAGCAGTACTTC.

V usage is TRBV27 and J usage is TRBJ1-2, with 7 bases identical to TRBD1. CDR3 size: 14 residues. J was trimmed by 2 bases and V by 6 bases; bases with no gene match: 6. Germline V lookup: CDR1 MNHEY, CDR2 SMNVEV (reference sequence). In DNA form, the CDR3 reads TGTGCCAGCAGATCACCAGGGGGGAACTATGGCTACACCTTC. Protein sequence: CASRSPGGNYGYTF.

V gene TRBV2 combines with J gene TRBJ1-1; unclear D gene. Germline values: CDR1 SNHLY, CDR2 FYNNEI. The CDR3 has 15 residues. V was trimmed by 6 bases and J by 2 bases, leaving 16 bases between them. The CDR3 loop is CASSIGPPPNTEAFF. DNA for the CDR3: TGTGCCAGCAGCATCGGTCCACCTCCTAACACTGAAGCTTTCTTT.

In this sample, this clone turned up a few times. The chain joins TRBV9 to TRBJ2-7; 7 nucleotides agree with TRBD2. The ends lost 7 bases at V and 5 bases at J; junction bases unmatched: 12. Germline CDR1 SGDLS, CDR2 YYNGEE. The CDR3 contains 14 residues. The CDR3 DNA follows: TGTGCCAGCTCCCCCCGGGCGGGAGTGGACGAGCAGTACTTC. Translation: CASSPRAGVDEQYF. Looking up the rest from reference TRBV9 and TRBJ2-7 gives the full variable domain: DSGVTQTPKHLITATGQRVTLRCSPRSGDLSVYWYQQSLDQGLQFLIQYYNGEERAKGNILERFSAQQFPDLHSELNLSSLELGDSALYFCASSPRAGVDEQYFGPGTRLTVT.

The chain recombines TRBV4-1 with TRBJ2-7; TRBD1 matches 7 bases. Trimming cost V 0 bases and J 3 bases; bases outside gene matches: 2. Germline assignment: CDR1 MGHRA and CDR2 YSYEKL. The CDR3 length is 14 residues. This chain's CDR3 is CASSQESGGYEQYF. The CDR3 coding sequence is TGCGCCAGCAGCCAAGAATCAGGGGGCTACGAGCAGTACTTC.

The chain has TRBV6-5 and TRBJ1-3; the match to TRBD1 covers 7 bases. Unmatched junction bases numbered 6, after V lost 10 bases and J lost 0 bases. The length of the CDR3 is 14 residues. Germline CDR1 MNHEY, CDR2 SVGAGI. The CDR3 loop is CATRGQSSGNTIYF. The CDR3 coding sequence is TGTGCCACCAGGGGACAGAGCTCTGGAAACACCATATATTTT.

The count of this clone is one. The gene calls are TRBV6-4 and TRBJ2-2; possible D gene TRBD1, 6 bases. This CDR3 region has 15 residues. Trimming stripped 6 bases from V and 1 base from J, with 12 bases between. Germline CDR1 and CDR2: MRHNA and SNTAGT. The CDR3 loop is CASSAGTWNTGELFF. The CDR3 bases are TGTGCCAGCAGCGCCGGGACATGGAACACCGGGGAGCTGTTTTTT.

The J gene is TRBJ1-2, the V gene TRBV12-3 or TRBV12-4, with no clear D. Between the trimmed V and J ends, which lost 2 bases and 0 bases, there was a span of 4 bases. This CDR3 contains 13 residues. CDR3 region: CASSLRSNYGYTF. CDR3 sequence (DNA): TGTGCCAGCAGTTTACGGTCTAACTATGGCTACACCTTC.

The rearrangement links TRBV30 to TRBJ1-6, with 8 bases identical to TRBD1. With V trimmed by 0 bases and J by 7 bases, 8 bases remained unmatched. Germline CDR1 is GTSNPN and CDR2 is SVGIG (reference sequence). The CDR3 totals 16 residues. CDR3 in DNA: TGTGCCTGGAGTGTACAGAGGCAGGGGGCGAATTCACCCCTCCACTTT. Translation: CAWSVQRQGANSPLHF.

The chain is built from TRBV13 and TRBJ2-1; no reliable D call. V was pared by 2 bases and J by 8 bases, with 16 bases between. This CDR3 spans 15 amino acids. Germline CDR1 reads PRHDT; CDR2 reads FYEKMQ (reference sequence). This CDR3 reads CASSLLLPWRYEQFF. DNA of the CDR3: TGTGCCAGCAGCTTACTACTACCGTGGCGGTATGAGCAGTTCTTC.

This sequence joins TRBV28 and TRBJ1-2; D call uncertain. V shed 3 bases and J shed 2 bases, with 10 bases lying between them. The CDR3 runs to 14 residues. CDR1 is MDHEN, CDR2 SYDVKM, per germline. This CDR3 is CASSFVRSNYGYTF. CDR3 DNA: TGTGCCAGCAGTTTCGTCCGGAGCAACTATGGCTACACCTTC.

This clone was recorded once. This rearrangement joins TRBV28 to TRBJ1-1, with 10 bases fitting TRBD1. The CDR3 length is 15 residues. The germline V gene encodes CDR1 MDHEN and CDR2 SYDVKM. J lost 4 bases, V lost 3 bases, and 5 bases had no gene match. The CDR3 protein is CASSFGDRGFTEAFF. In DNA form, the CDR3 reads TGTGCCAGCAGTTTCGGGGACAGGGGTTTCACTGAAGCTTTCTTT. The full variable domain, its missing parts supplied by reference TRBV28 and TRBJ1-1, is DVKVTQSSRYLVKRTGEKVFLECVQDMDHENMFWYRQDPGLGLRLIYFSYDVKMKEKGDIPEGYSVSREKKERFSLILESASTNQTSMYLCASSFGDRGFTEAFFGQGTRLTVV.

The CDR3 region has the DNA TGTGCCACCGGAAGAGGGGGCGAAGGAAATGGCTACACCTTC. This gives the protein CATGRGGEGNGYTF. This chain joins TRBV24-1 and TRBJ1-2; TRBD1 matches 7 bases. The germline V gene encodes CDR1 KGHDR and CDR2 SFDVKD. J lost 6 bases, V lost 9 bases, and 12 bases had no gene match. The CDR3 has 14 amino acids.

This clone was recorded only once. The chain employs TRBV6-2 or TRBV6-3 and TRBJ2-5; a possible D gene is TRBD1 (5 bases). Germline lookup yields CDR1 MNHEY and CDR2 SVGEGT. This CDR3 has 14 amino acids. The V and J ends lost 6 bases and 5 bases respectively, with 16 bases between them. CDR3 nucleotide sequence: TGTGCCAGCAGCCCCCCCAGGGTTCGGGAGACCCAGTACTTC. Its translation: CASSPPRVRETQYF.